A selection of T cell receptor beta chains follows, all from one sample in a study of Tregs in tolerant kidney transplant recipients. Produced via immunoSEQ multiplex PCR; TCRdb's table is partial and in-frame only. The sample contains about 77,000 clones, roughly 98% of which appear only once. The sequencing used CD4+ T cells from blood, collected before the transplant. Receptor source: a human donor who received a combined kidney and bone marrow transplant. The CDR3 runs from the conserved cysteine through the conserved F or W. A D gene is named only where the DNA matches it firmly. Size is omitted from some rows. Given values are once, few, many or a class for expanded clones.

size: .
D: .
J: TRBJ2-2
length: 11
V: TRBV2
DNA: TGTGCCAGCAGTGAGCGAGGGGAGCTGTTTTTT
CDR3: CASSERGELFF

size: .
D: .
J: TRBJ2-6
length: 16
V: TRBV5-1
DNA: TGCGCCAGCAGCTTGCGAACAGTCTCTGGGGCCAACGTCCTGACTTTC
CDR3: CASSLRTVSGANVLTF

size: .
D: .
J: TRBJ1-2
length: 15
V: TRBV10-2
DNA: TGCGCCAGCAGCGGCCGCTCCGGGCGGGGGTATGGCTACACCTTC
CDR3: CASSGRSGRGYGYTF

size: .
D: .
J: TRBJ1-6
length: 16
V: TRBV5-6
DNA: TGTGCCAGCAGCTTGGGCACAGGCTCCTATAATTCACCCCTCCACTTT
CDR3: CASSLGTGSYNSPLHF

size: .
D: .
J: TRBJ1-1
length: 15
V: TRBV15
DNA: TGTGCCACCACCTTGGGGGCGGGTCTGAACACTGAAGCTTTCTTT
CDR3: CATTLGAGLNTEAFF

size: .
D: .
J: TRBJ2-1
length: 12
V: TRBV30
DNA: TGTGCCTGGAGGGTCGGGGTCAATGAGCAGTTCTTC
CDR3: CAWRVGVNEQFF

size: .
D: TRBD2
J: TRBJ2-1
length: 19
V: TRBV7-3
DNA: TGTGCCAGCAGCTTAACGACTAGCGGGAGAGGTCAAGTAAGGAATGAGCAGTTCTTC
CDR3: CASSLTTSGRGQVRNEQFF

size: .
D: .
J: TRBJ2-3
length: 18
V: TRBV10-3
DNA: TGTGCCATCAGTGATTCAGGCAGGGGGGCCCATCGTTGGGATACGCAGTATTTT
CDR3: CAISDSGRGAHRWDTQYF

size: .
D: TRBD2
J: TRBJ2-7
length: 15
V: TRBV10-3
DNA: TGTGCCATCCGGGGGGGGGACAAGAGCTCATACGAGCAGTACTTC
CDR3: CAIRGGDKSSYEQYF

size: .
D: .
J: TRBJ1-4
length: 12
V: TRBV6-5
DNA: TGTGCCAGCAGTCGAGCGAATGAAAAACTGTTTTTT
CDR3: CASSRANEKLFF

size: .
D: TRBD2
J: TRBJ2-5
length: 14
V: TRBV11-2
DNA: TGTGCCAGCAGCTTAGAGCTAGCGGAAGAGACCCAGTACTTC
CDR3: CASSLELAEETQYF

size: .
D: TRBD2
J: TRBJ2-3
length: 16
V: TRBV18
DNA: TGTGCCAGCTCACCACCGACGGGAGGCGGCACAGATACGCAGTATTTT
CDR3: CASSPPTGGGTDTQYF

size: .
D: .
J: TRBJ2-3
length: 13
V: TRBV4-2
DNA: TGTGCCAGCAGCCAAGATCTCCAGGATACGCAGTATTTT
CDR3: CASSQDLQDTQYF

size: .
D: .
J: TRBJ2-7
length: 15
V: TRBV4-3
DNA: TGCGCCAGCAGCCAAGACGGCGGCGGAACCTACGAGCAGTACTTC
CDR3: CASSQDGGGTYEQYF

size: few
D: .
J: TRBJ2-1
length: 15
V: TRBV7-3
DNA: TGTGCCAGCAGCTTAAGGGGAGGGGGTAGGAATGAGCAGTTCTTC
CDR3: CASSLRGGGRNEQFF

size: few
D: .
J: TRBJ1-2
length: 14
V: TRBV7-2
DNA: TGTGCCAGCAGCTTTGCGGGACTCCCTTATGGCTACACCTTC
CDR3: CASSFAGLPYGYTF

size: .
D: .
J: TRBJ2-5
length: 12
V: TRBV29-1
DNA: TGCAGCATCAGCGGAAACCAAGAGACCCAGTACTTC
CDR3: CSISGNQETQYF

size: .
D: TRBD1
J: TRBJ2-2
length: 15
V: TRBV7-3
DNA: TGTGCCAGCAGCGCACCGGGACAGGGAATCGGGGAGCTGTTTTTT
CDR3: CASSAPGQGIGELFF

size: .
D: .
J: TRBJ1-3
length: 16
V: TRBV4-1
DNA: TGCGCCAGCAGCCAAGCGATCTACAGCTCTGGAAACACCATATATTTT
CDR3: CASSQAIYSSGNTIYF

size: .
D: .
J: TRBJ1-1
length: 13
V: TRBV5-1
DNA: TGCGCCAGGCGCCTCAGGGGCGACACTGAAGCTTTCTTT
CDR3: CARRLRGDTEAFF

size: .
D: .
J: TRBJ2-5
length: 14
V: TRBV27
DNA: TGTGCCAGCAGTTCGCGCCCCACCCAAGAGACCCAGTACTTC
CDR3: CASSSRPTQETQYF

size: .
D: .
J: TRBJ1-1
length: 15
V: TRBV11-3
DNA: TGTGCCAGCAGCTTAGGGCAAAGGTGGAGCACTGAAGCTTTCTTT
CDR3: CASSLGQRWSTEAFF

size: .
D: TRBD2
J: TRBJ2-3
length: 16
V: TRBV6-6
DNA: TGTGCCAGCAGTTTATACCATAGCGGGAGTGCAGATACGCAGTATTTT
CDR3: CASSLYHSGSADTQYF

size: .
D: .
J: TRBJ1-2
length: 13
V: TRBV9
DNA: TGTGCCAGCAGCGTAGGCGGAATTGGCGGCTACACCTTC
CDR3: CASSVGGIGGYTF

size: .
D: TRBD1
J: TRBJ1-1
length: 10
V: TRBV20-1
DNA: TGCAGCGGACAGGAGATTGAAGCTTTCTTT
CDR3: CSGQEIEAFF

size: .
D: .
J: TRBJ1-6
length: 14
V: TRBV23-1
DNA: TGCGCCAGCAGTCAATCGAGTGGTGATTCACCCCTCCACTTT
CDR3: CASSQSSGDSPLHF

size: .
D: .
J: TRBJ2-2
length: 17
V: TRBV11-2
DNA: TGTGCCAGCAGCTTAGATCTTCTAGCGCTTGGCACCGGGGAGCTGTTTTTT
CDR3: CASSLDLLALGTGELFF

size: .
D: .
J: TRBJ2-5
length: 12
V: TRBV18
DNA: TGTGCCAGCTCACCACTCAGAGAGACCCAGTACTTC
CDR3: CASSPLRETQYF

size: .
D: TRBD1
J: TRBJ2-2
length: 14
V: TRBV30
DNA: TGTGCCTGGACTGGACAGGCAGGAATCAGGGAGCTGTTTTTT
CDR3: CAWTGQAGIRELFF

size: .
D: .
J: TRBJ2-6
length: 13
V: TRBV6-1
DNA: TGTGCCAGCCCTCGCTCTGGGGCCAACGTCCTGACTTTC
CDR3: CASPRSGANVLTF

size: once
D: TRBD2
J: TRBJ2-5
length: 19
V: TRBV11-3
DNA: TGTGCCAGCAGCTCCCCACATACTTTTAGCGGGAGACGCCAAGAGACCCAGTACTTC
CDR3: CASSSPHTFSGRRQETQYF

size: .
D: TRBD2
J: TRBJ2-2
length: 16
V: TRBV13
DNA: TGTGCCAGCAGCTGGACTAGCGGGGGAGGAACCGGGGAGCTGTTTTTT
CDR3: CASSWTSGGGTGELFF

size: .
D: .
J: TRBJ1-1
length: 13
V: TRBV19
DNA: TGTGCCAGTAGTATCTCCGGGAACACTGAAGCTTTCTTT
CDR3: CASSISGNTEAFF

size: .
D: TRBD1
J: TRBJ2-2
length: 13
V: TRBV5-1
DNA: TGCGCCAGCACGACAGGGGGCACCGGGGAGCTGTTTTTT
CDR3: CASTTGGTGELFF

size: .
D: TRBD1
J: TRBJ2-7
length: 17
V: TRBV14
DNA: TGTGCCAGCAGCCAATTGGGACAGGGGAGGCTGGGGGCCGAGCAGTACTTC
CDR3: CASSQLGQGRLGAEQYF

size: .
D: TRBD1
J: TRBJ1-5
length: 14
V: TRBV18
DNA: TGTGCCAGCTCAAGGGGACAGGGCAATCAGCCCCAGCATTTT
CDR3: CASSRGQGNQPQHF

size: .
D: TRBD1
J: TRBJ1-2
length: 13
V: TRBV14
DNA: TGTGCCAGCAGCCAAGGCAGGGGGTATGGCTACACCTTC
CDR3: CASSQGRGYGYTF

size: .
D: TRBD2
J: TRBJ2-1
length: 15
V: TRBV7-3
DNA: TGTGCCAGCAGCCGAGGGACTGCGGGGGTCAATGAGCAGTTCTTC
CDR3: CASSRGTAGVNEQFF

size: .
D: .
J: TRBJ2-3
length: 15
V: TRBV7-9
DNA: TGTGCCAGCAGCTCAGGGACTTTAAACACAGATACGCAGTATTTT
CDR3: CASSSGTLNTDTQYF

size: .
D: TRBD2
J: TRBJ2-7
length: 13
V: TRBV6-5
DNA: TGTGCCAGCAGGTCCGGGACTAGCGACGAGCAGTACTTC
CDR3: CASRSGTSDEQYF

size: .
D: .
J: TRBJ2-2
length: 17
V: TRBV11-2
DNA: TGTGCCAGCAGCCCTAGCCGAGGCCCTTCGAACACCGGGGAGCTGTTTTTT
CDR3: CASSPSRGPSNTGELFF

size: .
D: TRBD1
J: TRBJ1-1
length: 19
V: TRBV11-3
DNA: TGTGCCAGCAGCTTAATCCCTCCGGGACAGGGTGGGAAGAACACTGAAGCTTTCTTT
CDR3: CASSLIPPGQGGKNTEAFF

size: .
D: .
J: TRBJ1-5
length: 12
V: TRBV2
DNA: TGTGCCAGCAGTTACTTGAATCAGCCCCAGCATTTT
CDR3: CASSYLNQPQHF

size: .
D: .
J: TRBJ1-1
length: 12
V: TRBV15
DNA: TGTGCCACCAGGTCCTCGAACACTGAAGCTTTCTTT
CDR3: CATRSSNTEAFF

size: .
D: TRBD1
J: TRBJ2-7
length: 14
V: TRBV30
DNA: TGTGCCTGGACCCGGGACAGGGGATCCTACGAGCAGTACTTC
CDR3: CAWTRDRGSYEQYF

size: .
D: TRBD2
J: TRBJ2-1
length: 16
V: TRBV4-2
DNA: TGTGCCAGCAGCCCCCGGACTAGCGGGCCCTACAATGAGCAGTTCTTC
CDR3: CASSPRTSGPYNEQFF

size: .
D: .
J: TRBJ2-2
length: 13
V: TRBV7-9
DNA: TGTGCCAGCAGCTCCGGGTCGACCGGGGAGCTGTTTTTT
CDR3: CASSSGSTGELFF

size: .
D: .
J: TRBJ2-1
length: 16
V: TRBV7-3
DNA: TGTGCCAGCAGCTTAAGAGCGGAGGGCTCCTACAATGAGCAGTTCTTC
CDR3: CASSLRAEGSYNEQFF

size: .
D: .
J: TRBJ2-7
length: 14
V: TRBV18
DNA: TGTGCCAGCTCACCACCGGGCGCAGCCTACGAGCAGTACTTC
CDR3: CASSPPGAAYEQYF

size: .
D: .
J: TRBJ2-7
length: 13
V: TRBV10-3
DNA: TGTGCCATCAGTGAGTCGGGAGAATTATATCGTAACTTC
CDR3: CAISESGELYRNF

size: .
D: .
J: TRBJ2-1
length: 16
V: TRBV19
DNA: TGTGCCAGTAGTCGTCGAGGGGCGGGACCCTACAATGAGCAGTTCTTC
CDR3: CASSRRGAGPYNEQFF

size: once
D: TRBD1
J: TRBJ2-1
length: 14
V: TRBV5-1
DNA: TGCGCCAGCAACCGGGACAGGGGAAACAATGAGCAGTTCTTC
CDR3: CASNRDRGNNEQFF

size: .
D: .
J: TRBJ2-2
length: 13
V: TRBV9
DNA: TGTGCCAGCAGCGTCCTCTACACCGGGGAGCTGTTTTTT
CDR3: CASSVLYTGELFF

size: .
D: .
J: TRBJ2-7
length: 14
V: TRBV27
DNA: TGTGCCAGCAGTCTACGACAGGTGGGGGGGGAGCAGTACTTC
CDR3: CASSLRQVGGEQYF

size: .
D: TRBD2
J: TRBJ2-3
length: 14
V: TRBV11-3
DNA: TGTGCCAGCAGCTTAGGTCTAGCGGGAGATACGCAGTATTTT
CDR3: CASSLGLAGDTQYF

size: once
D: .
J: TRBJ1-5
length: 14
V: TRBV19
DNA: TGTGCCAGTAGTATAGATTATACAATCCAGCCCCAGCATTTT
CDR3: CASSIDYTIQPQHF

size: .
D: .
J: TRBJ2-2
length: 15
V: TRBV7-3
DNA: TGTGCCAGCAGGAATGCTAATACCAACACCGGGGAGCTGTTTTTT
CDR3: CASRNANTNTGELFF

size: .
D: .
J: TRBJ2-7
length: 13
V: TRBV2
DNA: TGTGCCAGCAGTGACGGCGGTTCCTACGAGCAGTACTTC
CDR3: CASSDGGSYEQYF

size: .
D: .
J: TRBJ1-6
length: 13
V: TRBV6-5
DNA: TGTGCCAGCAGCCAAACCGGGGATTCACCCCTCCACTTT
CDR3: CASSQTGDSPLHF